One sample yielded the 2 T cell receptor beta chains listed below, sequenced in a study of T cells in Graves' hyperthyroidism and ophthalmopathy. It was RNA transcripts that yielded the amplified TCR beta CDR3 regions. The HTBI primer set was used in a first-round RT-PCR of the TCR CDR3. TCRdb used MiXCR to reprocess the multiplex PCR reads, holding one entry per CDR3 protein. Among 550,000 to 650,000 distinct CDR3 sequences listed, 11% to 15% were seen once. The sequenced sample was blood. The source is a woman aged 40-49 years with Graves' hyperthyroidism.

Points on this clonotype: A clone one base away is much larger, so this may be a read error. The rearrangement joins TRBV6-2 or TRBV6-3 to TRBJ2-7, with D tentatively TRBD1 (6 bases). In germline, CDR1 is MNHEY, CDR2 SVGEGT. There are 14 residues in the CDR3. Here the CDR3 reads CASSAKGQLYGQYF. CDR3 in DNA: TGTGCCAGCAGTGCCAAGGGACAACTCTACGGGCAGTACTTC.

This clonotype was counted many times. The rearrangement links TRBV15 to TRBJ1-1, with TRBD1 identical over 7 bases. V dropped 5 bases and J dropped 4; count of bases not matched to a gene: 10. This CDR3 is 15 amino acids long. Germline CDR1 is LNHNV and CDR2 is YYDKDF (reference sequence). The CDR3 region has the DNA TGTGCCACCAGCCCAGGGGGATTCTCTAGCACTGAAGCTTTCTTT. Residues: CATSPGGFSSTEAFF.